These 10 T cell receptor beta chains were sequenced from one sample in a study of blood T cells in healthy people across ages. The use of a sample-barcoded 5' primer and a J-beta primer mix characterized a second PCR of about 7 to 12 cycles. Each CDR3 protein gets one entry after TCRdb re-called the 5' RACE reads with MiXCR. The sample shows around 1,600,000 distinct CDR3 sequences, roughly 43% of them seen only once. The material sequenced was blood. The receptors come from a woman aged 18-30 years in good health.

CDR3 sequence reads: CASSLAPSGGTQYF. For the CDR3, the DNA is TGTGCCAGCAGCTTAGCGCCCTCGGGGGGGACGCAGTATTTT. The chain couples TRBV7-2 to TRBJ2-3; 8 bases line up with TRBD2. CDR1 is SGHTA, CDR2 FQGNSA, per germline. V gave up 0 bases and J gave up 9 bases; unmatched junction bases: 5. CDR3 size: 14 residues.

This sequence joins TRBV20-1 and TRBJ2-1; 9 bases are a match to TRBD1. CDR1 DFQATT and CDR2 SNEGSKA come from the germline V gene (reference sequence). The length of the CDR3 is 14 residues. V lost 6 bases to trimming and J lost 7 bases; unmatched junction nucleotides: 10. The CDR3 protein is CSAGDRAEINEQFF. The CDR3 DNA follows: TGCAGTGCCGGGGACAGGGCTGAAATTAATGAGCAGTTCTTC.

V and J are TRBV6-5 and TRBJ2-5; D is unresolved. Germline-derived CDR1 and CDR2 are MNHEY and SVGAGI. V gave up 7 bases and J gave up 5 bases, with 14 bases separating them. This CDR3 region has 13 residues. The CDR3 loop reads CASNRNGWETQYF. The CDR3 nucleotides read TGTGCCAGCAATCGCAACGGGTGGGAGACCCAGTACTTC.

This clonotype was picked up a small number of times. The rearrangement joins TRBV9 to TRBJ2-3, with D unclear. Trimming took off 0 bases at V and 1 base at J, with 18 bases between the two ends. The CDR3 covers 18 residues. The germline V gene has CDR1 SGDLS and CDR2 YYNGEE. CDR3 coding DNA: TGTGCCAGCAGCGTAGACCCAGCATTAACCGGAGGCACAGATACGCAGTATTTT. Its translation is CASSVDPALTGGTDTQYF.

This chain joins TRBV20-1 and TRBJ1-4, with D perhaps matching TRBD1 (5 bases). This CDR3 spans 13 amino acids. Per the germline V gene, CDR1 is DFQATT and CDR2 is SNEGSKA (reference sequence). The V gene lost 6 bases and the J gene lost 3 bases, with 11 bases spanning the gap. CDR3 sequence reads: CSAPGGPNEKLFF. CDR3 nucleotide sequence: TGCAGTGCCCCGGGGGGTCCTAATGAAAAACTGTTTTTT.

CDR3 DNA sequence: TGTGCCAGCAGCTGGACTAGCGGGGGTTTGAGCGAGACCCAGTACTTC. Translating gives CASSWTSGGLSETQYF. The V call is TRBV5-6, the J call TRBJ2-5; 13 bases align to TRBD2. The CDR3 is 16 amino acids. The V segment lost 3 bases and the J segment 5 bases; nucleotides outside the gene matches: 7. CDR1 is SGHDT, CDR2 YYEEEE, per germline.

CDR3 nucleotide sequence: TGTGCCATCAGGGACAGGGGCTACGAGCAGTACTTC. Protein sequence: CAIRDRGYEQYF. The chain joins TRBV10-3 to TRBJ2-7; the match to TRBD1 covers 9 bases. Losses at the gene ends were 6 bases for V and 3 bases for J; bases not matched to a gene: 0. Germline V CDR1 and CDR2: ENHRY, SYGVKD. This CDR3 spans 12 amino acids.

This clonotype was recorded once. CDR3 in DNA: TGTGCCAGCAGTAAAGCCTTCCGGGGTACCGAGCAGTACTTC. It encodes CASSKAFRGTEQYF. The chain couples TRBV6-2 or TRBV6-3 to TRBJ2-7, with D possibly being TRBD2 (5 bases). The germline V and J ends were trimmed by 5 bases and 6 bases, with 17 bases remaining between them. The CDR3 has 14 residues. Germline V CDR1 and CDR2: MNHEY, SVGEGT.

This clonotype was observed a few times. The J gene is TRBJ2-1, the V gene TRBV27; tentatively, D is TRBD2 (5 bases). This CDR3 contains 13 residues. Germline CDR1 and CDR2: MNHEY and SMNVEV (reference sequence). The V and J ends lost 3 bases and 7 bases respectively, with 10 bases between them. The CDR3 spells CASSLRAVNEQFF. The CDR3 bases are TGTGCCAGCAGTTTGCGAGCGGTTAATGAGCAGTTCTTC.

The CDR3 nucleotides read TGTGCCAGCTCACAAAATCCGGGTTTTCAGAATTCACCCCTCCACTTT. This sequence encodes CASSQNPGFQNSPLHF. The chain has TRBV18 and TRBJ1-6, with D unclear. V was pared by 4 bases and J by 7 bases, with 17 bases between. The CDR3 covers 16 residues. The germline V gene has CDR1 KGHSH and CDR2 LQKENI.